These 25 T cell receptor beta chains originate from one sample sequenced in a study of blood T cell repertoires in COVID-19. Produced via immunoSEQ multiplex PCR; TCRdb's table is partial and in-frame only. The sample contains about 230,000 clones, about nine tenths of which appear only once. Sequencing used PBMCs or T cells enriched from blood (not recorded which). The origin of the receptors is a woman aged 25 to 45 with acute COVID-19.

The genes are TRBV18 and TRBJ1-1; D is perhaps TRBD1 (5 bases). The CDR3 extends over 14 amino acids. The germline gives CDR1 KGHSH, CDR2 LQKENI. V was cut by 2 bases and J by 1 base, with 8 bases left in between. CDR3 residues: CASSPIGQNTEAFF. In DNA form, the CDR3 reads TGTGCCAGCTCACCAATAGGACAGAACACTGAAGCTTTCTTT.

The V gene is TRBV18, the J gene TRBJ1-2; tentatively, D is TRBD1 (6 bases). Germline CDR1 KGHSH, CDR2 LQKENI. Trimming left V 2 bases short and J 4 bases short, with 11 bases between. The CDR3 is 14 residues long. The CDR3 sequence: CASSPETGTYGYTF. CDR3 DNA: TGTGCCAGCTCACCAGAAACAGGGACCTATGGCTACACCTTC. Using reference TRBV18 and TRBJ1-2 for the parts outside the CDR3, the full variable domain is NAGVMQNPRHLVRRRGQEARLRCSPMKGHSHVYWYRQLPEEGLKFMVYLQKENIIDESGMPKERFSAEFPKEGPSILRIQQVVRGDSAAYFCASSPETGTYGYTFGSGTRLTVV.

The rearrangement uses TRBV4-2 and TRBJ2-5, with 8 bases identical to TRBD1. Germline-derived CDR1 and CDR2 are LGHNA and YNFKEQ. Trimming took 3 bases from V and 6 from J; bases not matched to a gene: 6. This CDR3 region has 14 residues. Here the CDR3 reads CASSQVTGGKTQYF. The CDR3 bases are TGTGCCAGCAGCCAGGTTACAGGGGGTAAGACCCAGTACTTC.

The rearrangement joins TRBV12-3 or TRBV12-4 to TRBJ1-2, with D maybe TRBD1 (5 bases). Between the trimmed V and J ends, which lost 5 bases and 4 bases, there was a span of 5 bases. The CDR3 has 11 residues. This CDR3 reads CASSQGYGYTF. The CDR3 bases are TGTGCCAGCAGTCAGGGCTATGGCTACACCTTC.

This chain connects TRBV3-1 (or the pseudogene TRBV3-2) to TRBJ2-3; D uncertain. Germline assignment: CDR1 LGHDT and CDR2 YNNKEL (reference sequence). Trimming pared 0 bases from V and 5 bases from J, leaving 12 bases between. CDR3 size: 15 residues. The DNA of the CDR3 is TGTGCCAGCAGCCAAGATCTCGTGCGGCAAGATACGCAGTATTTT. Translating gives CASSQDLVRQDTQYF.

This chain links TRBV2 with TRBJ1-4; a possible D gene is TRBD1 (6 bases). Germline loops: CDR1 SNHLY, CDR2 FYNNEI. This CDR3 is built from 14 residues. Between the trimmed V and J ends, which lost 6 bases and 7 bases, there was a span of 15 bases. The chain's CDR3 is CASRRAGEGEKLFF. The CDR3 DNA is TGTGCCAGCAGGCGGGCAGGGGAGGGTGAAAAACTGTTTTTT.

This chain joins TRBV29-1 and TRBJ1-5; D is possibly TRBD1 (5 bases). Germline assignment: CDR1 SQVTM and CDR2 ANQGSEA. V was pared by 4 bases and J by 3 bases, with 7 bases between. CDR3 length equals 12 residues. CDR3 in amino acids: CSVVGDNQPQHF. The CDR3 coding sequence is TGCAGCGTTGTAGGGGACAATCAGCCCCAGCATTTT. Filled out from reference TRBV29-1 and TRBJ1-5, the complete variable domain reads SAVISQKPSRDICQRGTSLTIQCQVDSQVTMMFWYRQQPGQSLTLIATANQGSEATYESGFVIDKFPISRPNLTFSTLTVSNMSPEDSSIYLCSVVGDNQPQHFGDGTRLSIL.

This clone was recorded only once. This chain links TRBV27 with TRBJ2-7; 8 bases fit TRBD1. The CDR3 is 14 amino acids. With V trimmed by 4 bases and J by 2 bases, 4 bases remained unmatched. CDR1 is MNHEY and CDR2 is SMNVEV in the germline V gene (reference sequence). This CDR3 is CASSYTGQAYEQYF. CDR3 coding DNA: TGTGCCAGCAGTTACACGGGACAGGCCTACGAGCAGTACTTC.

The chain employs TRBV25-1 and TRBJ1-2, with D unclear. The length of the CDR3 is 15 residues. Germline CDR1 reads MGHDK; CDR2 reads SYGVNS. V was pared by 6 bases and J by 1 base, with 15 bases between. The CDR3 nucleotides read TGTGCCAGCAGCCCCGGAGGCGGGGTTAACTATGGCTACACCTTC. Amino acid sequence: CASSPGGGVNYGYTF.

The chain combines TRBV7-2 with TRBJ1-1, with TRBD1 matching over 7 bases. J lost 4 bases, V lost 5 bases, and 7 bases had no gene match. Germline lookup yields CDR1 SGHTA and CDR2 FQGNSA. The CDR3 runs 14 residues. This CDR3 is CASSKQGVGTEAFF. The DNA of the CDR3 is TGTGCCAGCAGCAAGCAGGGGGTTGGCACTGAAGCTTTCTTT.

The chain carries TRBV24-1 and TRBJ1-1, with D uncertain. Trimming removed 2 bases at V and 5 bases at J, with 8 bases between. Germline V gives CDR1 KGHDR, CDR2 SFDVKD. CDR3 length equals 13 residues. CDR3 sequence reads: CATSDSGPTEAFF. For the CDR3, the DNA is TGTGCCACCAGTGATTCGGGTCCGACTGAAGCTTTCTTT.

The chain links TRBV14 to TRBJ1-4; 7 bases map to TRBD1. Germline loops: CDR1 SGHDN, CDR2 FVKESK. V trimming: 1 base; J trimming: 0 bases; junction bases outside the gene matches: 2. The CDR3 sequence is 16 residues long. The CDR3 DNA is TGTGCCAGCAGCCAAGCAGGGGGAACAACTAATGAAAAACTGTTTTTT. Translation gives CASSQAGGTTNEKLFF.

The rearrangement links TRBV30 to TRBJ1-3, with a weak D call TRBD1 (6 bases). CDR1 and CDR2 (germline): GTSNPN, SVGIG (reference sequence). V lost 3 bases to trimming and J lost 3 bases, with 12 bases between them. The CDR3 contains 14 residues. The CDR3 is CAWRAGTFGNTIYF. The DNA for the CDR3 is TGTGCCTGGAGGGCCGGGACATTTGGAAACACCATATATTTT.

The V call is TRBV5-1, the J call TRBJ2-1; D gene uncertain. The germline V gene has CDR1 SGHRS and CDR2 YFSETQ. Trimming took 0 bases from V and 7 from J, leaving 17 bases between them. The CDR3 runs 16 residues. The CDR3 DNA reads as TGCGCCAGCAGCTTGGTAGGCACTACCTCGGGTAATGAGCAGTTCTTC. Translated: CASSLVGTTSGNEQFF.

The chain couples TRBV15 to TRBJ2-5, with D possibly matching TRBD1 (5 bases). CDR3 length equals 14 residues. V lost 3 bases and J 4 bases, leaving 12 bases between the germline ends. Per germline, CDR1 LNHNV and CDR2 YYDKDF (reference sequence). The DNA for the CDR3 is TGTGCCACCAGCAGCCTAGGGGATGGAGAGACCCAGTACTTC. Amino acids: CATSSLGDGETQYF. Looking up the rest from reference TRBV15 and TRBJ2-5 gives the full variable domain: DAMVIQNPRYQVTQFGKPVTLSCSQTLNHNVMYWYQQKSSQAPKLLFHYYDKDFNNEADTPDNFQSRRPNTSFCFLDIRSPGLGDTAMYLCATSSLGDGETQYFGPGTRLLVL.

The V call is TRBV7-2, the J call TRBJ1-5; 7 nucleotides agree with TRBD1. From germline, CDR1 is SGHTA and CDR2 FQGNSA. The CDR3 loop spans 13 amino acids. J gave up 10 bases and V 4 bases, and 7 bases lay outside the gene matches. The CDR3 loop is CASSYPGGRPQHF. In DNA form, the CDR3 reads TGTGCCAGCAGCTATCCAGGGGGGCGTCCCCAGCATTTT.

This clone occurred once. This sequence joins TRBV29-1 and TRBJ1-1; D may be TRBD1 (5 bases). The V gene lost 4 bases and the J gene lost 5 bases, with 14 bases spanning the gap. The length of the CDR3 is 13 residues. Germline values: CDR1 SQVTM, CDR2 ANQGSEA. CDR3 sequence reads: CSVVKDIGTEAFF. The CDR3, as DNA: TGCAGCGTTGTAAAGGACATTGGAACTGAAGCTTTCTTT.

The chain couples TRBV5-1 to TRBJ1-6; tentatively, D is TRBD1 (5 bases). The CDR3 spans 16 residues. Trimming took off 2 bases at V and 9 bases at J, with 18 bases between the two ends. In germline, CDR1 is SGHRS, CDR2 YFSETQ. CDR3 amino acids: CASSFETAGSGSPLHF. The CDR3 DNA sequence: TGCGCCAGCAGCTTTGAGACAGCGGGGAGCGGTTCACCCCTCCACTTT.

The rearrangement joins TRBV7-9 to TRBJ2-1; TRBD2 agrees at 14 bases. The junction had 12 bases not matched to a gene; V was cut back by 5 bases and J by 9 bases. This CDR3 contains 17 residues. From germline, CDR1 is SEHNR and CDR2 FQNEAQ (reference sequence). The CDR3 region is CASSPSSSGLAGGEQFF. CDR3 coding DNA: TGTGCCAGCAGCCCGAGCAGTTCCGGACTAGCGGGGGGTGAGCAGTTCTTC.

The rearrangement links TRBV2 to TRBJ1-5; 8 nucleotides match TRBD1. V lost 2 bases, J lost 2 bases, and 5 bases stayed unmatched. This CDR3 is 16 amino acids long. Germline lookup yields CDR1 SNHLY and CDR2 FYNNEI. The CDR3 nucleotides read TGTGCCAGCAGTGAACAGGGGGCGATCGGCAATCAGCCCCAGCATTTT. Protein product: CASSEQGAIGNQPQHF.

This rearrangement joins TRBV6-4 to TRBJ2-3; D possibly corresponds to TRBD1 (6 bases). This CDR3 has 16 residues. Trimming left V 6 bases short and J 0 bases short, with 16 bases between. The germline CDR1 and CDR2 sequences are MRHNA and SNTAGT. CDR3 sequence: CASSINYRASTDTQYF. As DNA, the CDR3 is TGTGCCAGCAGCATAAACTACAGGGCTAGCACAGATACGCAGTATTTT.

The CDR3 coding sequence is TGCAGCGTTGAGGGACAGGCCTATTCCGGGGCCGGGGAGCTGTTTTTT. Residues: CSVEGQAYSGAGELFF. The chain joins TRBV29-1 to TRBJ2-2, with TRBD1 matching 8 bases. Germline assignment: CDR1 SQVTM and CDR2 ANQGSEA. This CDR3 is built from 16 residues. V trimming: 3 bases; J trimming: 6 bases; junction bases outside the gene matches: 12.

V is TRBV3-1 (or the pseudogene TRBV3-2) and J is TRBJ1-5, with D possibly being TRBD1 (5 bases). Germline V gives CDR1 LGHDT, CDR2 YNNKEL (reference sequence). The V gene lost 2 bases and the J gene lost 1 base, with 9 bases spanning the gap. This CDR3 has 15 residues. The CDR3 DNA sequence: TGTGCCAGCAGCCAACTGCCAGGGAGCAATCAGCCCCAGCATTTT. Translating it yields CASSQLPGSNQPQHF.

The rearrangement joins TRBV3-1 (or the pseudogene TRBV3-2) to TRBJ1-6; 8 bases match TRBD1. CDR1 and CDR2 from the germline V gene are LGHDT and YNNKEL (reference sequence). The trim removed 3 bases at V and 10 bases at J, leaving 8 bases unmatched. The CDR3 totals 15 residues. The CDR3 is CASSQKDREWSPLHF. CDR3 nucleotides: TGTGCCAGCAGCCAGAAGGACAGGGAATGGTCACCCCTCCACTTT.

The J gene is TRBJ2-2, the V gene TRBV7-6, with D unresolved. Trimming took 5 bases from V and 2 from J, leaving 3 bases between them. Germline loops: CDR1 SGHVS, CDR2 FNYEAQ. The CDR3 runs to 12 residues. CDR3 nucleotides: TGTGCCAGCAGCCTAAACACCGGGGAGCTGTTTTTT. This gives the protein CASSLNTGELFF. Variable domain in full (rest from reference TRBV7-6 and TRBJ2-2): GAGVSQSPRYKVTKRGQDVALRCDPISGHVSLYWYRQALGQGPEFLTYFNYEAQQDKSGLPNDRFSAERPEGSISTLTIQRTEQRDSAMYRCASSLNTGELFFGEGSRLTVL.